Shown below are 32 T cell receptor beta chains from a single sample sequenced in a study of Graves' ophthalmopathy and Graves' hyperthyroidism. The authors amplified TCR beta CDR3 regions, and they did so from RNA transcripts for repertoire sequencing. The library came from an HTBI-primed first-round RT-PCR and a second-round multiplex PCR. TCRdb passed the multiplex PCR reads through MiXCR, listing each CDR3 protein once. The data show 350,000 to 400,000 distinct CDR3 sequences, 15% to 20% seen once. The sample was peripheral blood. These receptors originate from a young woman with Graves' ophthalmopathy.

This clonotype has ten or more counts. The V gene is TRBV6-5, the J gene TRBJ2-7; 7 bases are a match to TRBD2. V gave up 8 bases and J gave up 4 bases; unmatched junction bases: 14. This CDR3 is 15 amino acids long. The germline CDR1 and CDR2 sequences are MNHEY and SVGAGI. Here the CDR3 reads CASSEREAGVYEQYF. CDR3 nucleotides: TGTGCCAGCTCGGAAAGAGAGGCGGGAGTATACGAGCAGTACTTC.

This clonotype was counted many times. This sequence joins TRBV7-2 and TRBJ2-5; maybe TRBD1 (5 bases). V lost 5 bases, J lost 2 bases, and 12 bases lay in between. This CDR3 spans 14 amino acids. Germline assignment: CDR1 SGHTA and CDR2 FQGNSA. The CDR3 nucleotides are TGTGCCAGCAGCGCAAACAGGAGACAAGAGACCCAGTACTTC. As protein: CASSANRRQETQYF. Filled out from reference TRBV7-2 and TRBJ2-5, the complete variable domain reads GAGVSQSPSNKVTEKGKDVELRCDPISGHTALYWYRQSLGQGLEFLIYFQGNSAPDKSGLPSDRFSAERTGGSVSTLTIQRTQQEDSAVYLCASSANRRQETQYFGPGTRLLVL.

This clonotype was seen ten or more times. This chain joins TRBV6-2 or TRBV6-3 and TRBJ2-7, with 7 bases that match TRBD1. Unmatched junction bases numbered 5, after V lost 0 bases and J lost 3 bases. This CDR3 is built from 15 residues. From germline, CDR1 is MNHEY and CDR2 SVGEGT. The CDR3 coding sequence is TGTGCCAGCAGTTACTCCGGGACAGTTAGCTACGAGCAGTACTTC. Amino acids: CASSYSGTVSYEQYF.

This clonotype came up many times. A much larger clone sits a single nucleotide away, making a read error possible. The J gene is TRBJ2-7, the V gene TRBV6-2 or TRBV6-3; TRBD2 is a possible D gene (5 bases). The germline V gene encodes CDR1 MNHEY and CDR2 SVGEGT. The CDR3 covers 13 residues. Trimming shortened V by 2 bases and J by 6 bases, and 11 bases separated the two germline ends. The CDR3 sequence: CASSYGSEGEQYF. In nucleotides, the CDR3 is TGTGCCAGCAGTTACGGGTCTGAGGGCGAGCAGTACTTC.

This clonotype was detected ten times or more. The rearrangement uses TRBV28 and TRBJ2-4; 10 bases match TRBD1. This CDR3 spans 17 amino acids. The trim removed 4 bases at V and 0 bases at J, leaving 6 bases unmatched. Germline-derived CDR1 and CDR2 are MDHEN and SYDVKM. In nucleotides, the CDR3 is TGTGCCAGCAGTTGGGGACAGGGGTTCGGAGCCAAAAACATTCAGTACTTC. Protein product: CASSWGQGFGAKNIQYF.

Only a few counts were recorded for this clonotype. The chain links TRBV4-2 to TRBJ2-3, with 7 bases aligning to TRBD2. Germline V gene lookup returns CDR1 LGHNA and CDR2 YNFKEQ. The CDR3 has 15 residues. V was clipped by 1 base and J by 0 bases; unmatched bases: 1. CDR3 region: CASSQGGGSTDTQYF. CDR3 sequence (DNA): TGTGCCAGCAGCCAAGGCGGGGGAAGCACAGATACGCAGTATTTT.

CDR3 coding DNA: TGCAGTGCTAGGGTAGCGGGAGTCGAGCAGTACTTC. Protein product: CSARVAGVEQYF. The rearrangement uses TRBV20-1 and TRBJ2-7; 9 bases align to TRBD2. The germline V gene has CDR1 DFQATT and CDR2 SNEGSKA (reference sequence). CDR3 length: 12 residues. Trimming cost V 3 bases and J 6 bases; bases outside gene matches: 3.

In its sample, this clonotype was seen many times. CDR3 sequence: CASSIRTGVEETQYF. CDR3 DNA: TGTGCCAGCAGCATAAGGACAGGGGTAGAAGAGACCCAGTACTTC. V gene TRBV7-2 combines with J gene TRBJ2-5, with 9 positions matching TRBD1. This CDR3 contains 15 residues. Germline loops: CDR1 SGHTA, CDR2 FQGNSA. V dropped 5 bases and J dropped 3; count of bases not matched to a gene: 7.

This clonotype was seen repeatedly, ten times or more. The chain links TRBV6-2 or TRBV6-3 to TRBJ2-6, with TRBD1 matching over 7 bases. The CDR3 has 18 residues. Germline V gene data show CDR1 as MNHEY and CDR2 as SVGEGT. The V gene end was trimmed by 2 bases and the J gene end by 0 bases; junction bases not matched to a gene: 7. DNA of the CDR3: TGTGCCAGCAGTTACCTCAGGGGGTCTCGCTCTGGGGCCAACGTCCTGACTTTC. Translation gives CASSYLRGSRSGANVLTF.

This clonotype was recorded at least ten times. The chain recombines TRBV6-4 with TRBJ2-5, with D unresolved. The CDR3 is made up of 15 amino acids. V shed 0 bases and J shed 2 bases, with 10 bases lying between them. Per germline, CDR1 MRHNA and CDR2 SNTAGT. The CDR3 protein is CASSDSAGSQETQYF. CDR3 bases: TGTGCCAGCAGTGACTCTGCCGGATCGCAAGAGACCCAGTACTTC.

The rearrangement uses TRBV5-4 and TRBJ1-2, with D possibly TRBD1 on 5 matching bases. Per the germline V gene, CDR1 is SGHNT and CDR2 is YYREEE (reference sequence). V lost 0 bases and J 4 bases, leaving 10 bases between the germline ends. The CDR3 is 14 amino acids. CDR3 DNA: TGTGCCAGCAGCTTGGAGGGACGCCCCTATGGCTACACCTTC. It is translated as CASSLEGRPYGYTF.

A few counts support this clonotype. The chain is built from TRBV30 and TRBJ1-1, with TRBD1 matching 9 bases. The CDR3 contains 16 residues. V was clipped by 1 base and J by 6 bases; unmatched bases: 12. Germline V gene data show CDR1 as GTSNPN and CDR2 as SVGIG (reference sequence). CDR3 protein: CAWSALPGTGKSEAFF. CDR3 nucleotides: TGTGCCTGGAGTGCCCTTCCCGGGACAGGGAAATCTGAAGCTTTCTTT.

This clonotype was counted many times. The chain links TRBV7-2 to TRBJ2-3; no reliable D call. The V gene's germline CDR1 is SGHTA and CDR2 FQGNSA. CDR3 length: 12 residues. Trimming took off 5 bases at V and 5 bases at J, with 8 bases between the two ends. Here the CDR3 reads CASSADLDTQYF. The DNA for the CDR3 is TGTGCCAGCAGCGCAGACTTAGATACGCAGTATTTT.

The chain is built from TRBV6-1 and TRBJ1-2; D is perhaps TRBD1 (6 bases). CDR1 and CDR2 from the germline V gene are MNHNS and SASEGT. V shed 3 bases and J shed 4 bases, with 12 bases lying between them. The CDR3 extends over 14 amino acids. Here the CDR3 reads CASSERTGTYGYTF. CDR3 coding DNA: TGTGCCAGCAGTGAGAGAACAGGGACCTATGGCTACACCTTC.

This clonotype was observed many times. The V call is TRBV7-9, the J call TRBJ1-1; D is unclear. Trimming left V 5 bases short and J 3 bases short, with 13 bases between. CDR1 and CDR2 from the germline V gene are SEHNR and FQNEAQ (reference sequence). The CDR3 sequence is 14 residues long. The CDR3 nucleotides read TGTGCCAGCAGCCCCGGCCGGATAGACACTGAAGCTTTCTTT. Its protein product is CASSPGRIDTEAFF.

Turning to this clonotype: This may stem from a read error, because a much larger clone lies one nucleotide away. The chain uses TRBV20-1 and TRBJ2-4; TRBD1 aligns across 10 bases. CDR1 is DFQATT, CDR2 SNEGSKA, per germline (reference sequence). CDR3 length: 13 amino acids. J gave up 4 bases and V 7 bases, and 4 bases lay outside the gene matches. CDR3 region: CSEWDRGKNIQYF. The CDR3 nucleotides read TGCAGTGAGTGGGACAGGGGAAAAAACATTCAGTACTTC.

This clonotype was counted only a few times. The chain links TRBV12-3 or TRBV12-4 to TRBJ1-5; D is possibly TRBD1 (5 bases). The V end was cut by 2 bases, the J end by 5 bases, with 10 bases between. This CDR3 comprises 14 residues. The CDR3 spells CASSLSDSHQPQHF. The CDR3 DNA reads TGTGCCAGCAGTTTAAGTGACAGCCATCAGCCCCAGCATTTT.

This clonotype was seen ten or more times. The chain carries TRBV29-1 and TRBJ1-2; the match to TRBD1 covers 10 bases. The CDR3 consists of 16 residues. Per germline, CDR1 SQVTM and CDR2 ANQGSEA. The V gene end was trimmed by 3 bases and the J gene end by 2 bases; junction bases not matched to a gene: 9. The CDR3 DNA is TGCAGCGTTGACCGTCCTCCGGGACAGGGGAACTATGGCTACACCTTC. This codes for CSVDRPPGQGNYGYTF.

Ten or more counts support this clonotype. This chain joins TRBV13 and TRBJ1-1; the D is unclear. CDR3 size: 14 residues. V was shortened by 2 bases and J by 6 bases, with 13 bases between the two germline ends. CDR1 is PRHDT and CDR2 is FYEKMQ in the germline V gene (reference sequence). As DNA, the CDR3 is TGTGCCAGCAGCTTACGACCCCCCTTCGCTGAAGCTTTCTTT. Encoded protein: CASSLRPPFAEAFF.

This clonotype was seen ten or more times. The V gene is TRBV11-2, the J gene TRBJ2-7; no definite D call. The V gene's germline CDR1 is SGHAT and CDR2 FQNNGV. CDR3 length equals 16 residues. The V end was cut by 4 bases, the J end by 1 base, with 17 bases between. The CDR3 coding sequence is TGTGCCAGCAGCTCCTCCGTGAACCCGTTTTCCTACGAGCAGTACTTC. As protein: CASSSSVNPFSYEQYF.

This clonotype was counted ten times or more. This chain uses TRBV11-2 with TRBJ1-1; the D gene is possibly TRBD1 (6 bases). The CDR3 is 14 amino acids. The V gene's germline CDR1 is SGHAT and CDR2 FQNNGV. Trimming pared 8 bases from V and 4 bases from J, leaving 17 bases between. In nucleotides, the CDR3 is TGTGCCAGCCGGCGGACAGTCCGCAGCACTGAAGCTTTCTTT. As protein: CASRRTVRSTEAFF.

There are many counts of this clonotype. The V gene is TRBV7-8, the J gene TRBJ1-6; perhaps TRBD1 as D (6 bases). V was trimmed by 2 bases and J by 0 bases, leaving 11 bases between them. The CDR3 totals 17 residues. Per the germline V gene, CDR1 is SGHVS and CDR2 is FQNEAQ. DNA for the CDR3: TGTGCCAGCAGCTTATCTACAGGGAGCTCCTATAATTCACCCCTCCACTTT. Translated: CASSLSTGSSYNSPLHF.

This clonotype came up many times. This rearrangement joins TRBV6-2 or TRBV6-3 to TRBJ2-5, with 16 positions matching TRBD2. This CDR3 is 17 amino acids long. The germline CDR1 and CDR2 sequences are MNHEY and SVGEGT. V lost 6 bases to trimming and J lost 5 bases; unmatched junction nucleotides: 9. The CDR3 DNA reads as TGTGCCAGCAGCCCGGGGACTAGCGGGAGGGCCCGGGAGACCCAGTACTTC. Amino acid sequence: CASSPGTSGRARETQYF.

This clonotype was seen at least ten times. V is TRBV19 and J is TRBJ2-2, with D possibly matching TRBD2 (5 bases). This CDR3 has 15 amino acids. Germline CDR1 reads LNHDA; CDR2 reads SQIVND (reference sequence). Trimming took 5 bases from V and 2 from J, leaving 12 bases between them. Written as DNA, the CDR3 is TGTGCCAGTAGTTTCGGGGAACTTAACACCGGGGAGCTGTTTTTT. Its translation is CASSFGELNTGELFF. Looking up the rest from reference TRBV19 and TRBJ2-2 gives the full variable domain: DGGITQSPKYLFRKEGQNVTLSCEQNLNHDAMYWYRQDPGQGLRLIYYSQIVNDFQKGDIAEGYSVSREKKESFPLTVTSAQKNPTAFYLCASSFGELNTGELFFGEGSRLTVL.

This clonotype has more than one count but fewer than ten. V usage is TRBV6-5 and J usage is TRBJ1-5; possibly TRBD1 for D (6 bases). The V gene lost 5 bases and the J gene lost 6 bases, with 20 bases spanning the gap. Germline V lookup: CDR1 MNHEY, CDR2 SVGAGI. CDR3 size: 16 residues. The DNA for the CDR3 is TGTGCCAGCAGTCACGCCACAGGGTGGGGGCCTCAGCCCCAGCATTTT. Protein product: CASSHATGWGPQPQHF.

V and J are TRBV9 and TRBJ1-5; D might be TRBD1 (5 bases). Per the germline V gene, CDR1 is SGDLS and CDR2 is YYNGEE. The germline V and J ends were trimmed by 0 bases and 6 bases, with 7 bases remaining between them. The CDR3 extends over 13 amino acids. The CDR3: CASSVEGSQPQHF. For the CDR3, the DNA is TGTGCCAGCAGCGTAGAGGGGAGTCAGCCCCAGCATTTT.

This clonotype has at least ten counts. The chain uses TRBV24-1 and TRBJ1-3, with D unresolved. V lost 3 bases, J lost 4 bases, and 9 bases lay in between. The V gene's germline CDR1 is KGHDR and CDR2 SFDVKD. CDR3 length equals 14 residues. CDR3 sequence reads: CATSDLRMGNTIYF. In DNA, the CDR3 is TGTGCCACCAGTGATCTGAGGATGGGAAACACCATATATTTT.

Details on this clonotype: The junction shows a germline mismatch at one end, possibly a read error. The chain recombines TRBV7-7 with TRBJ2-5; 7 bases line up with TRBD1. The germline V gene encodes CDR1 SSHAT and CDR2 FNYEAQ (reference sequence). There are 11 residues in the CDR3. CDR3 amino acids: CASSLGGAQYF. The CDR3 DNA sequence: TGTGCTAGCAGCTTAGGGGGCGCCCAGTACTTC.

This clonotype has a count of ten or more. A read error may produce the germline difference seen at one junction end. This chain links TRBV6-2 or TRBV6-3 with TRBJ1-1; D not certain. The CDR3 runs 16 residues. In germline, CDR1 is MNHEY, CDR2 SVGEGT. The CDR3: CASMKGVGSLDTEASF. In DNA, the CDR3 is TGTGCCAGCATGAAAGGTGTCGGCAGCCTAGACACTGAAGCTTCCTTT.

This clonotype was observed at least ten times. This sequence joins TRBV11-2 and TRBJ1-2, with D perhaps TRBD1 (6 bases). The CDR3 is 17 residues long. V was shortened by 1 base and J by 2 bases, with 17 bases between the two germline ends. Per the germline V gene, CDR1 is SGHAT and CDR2 is FQNNGV. The CDR3 here is CASSLVGWGRGNYGYTF. CDR3 coding DNA: TGTGCCAGCAGCTTAGTCGGGTGGGGCAGGGGAAACTATGGCTACACCTTC.

This clonotype has ten or more counts. CDR3 region: CASSLVGERELFF. The DNA for the CDR3 is TGTGCCAGCAGCTTAGTCGGGGAAAGGGAGCTGTTTTTT. This chain uses TRBV7-2 with TRBJ2-2; D perhaps matches TRBD2 (5 bases). The germline gives CDR1 SGHTA, CDR2 FQGNSA. V was pared by 1 base and J by 9 bases, with 9 bases between. CDR3 size: 13 residues.

This clonotype was seen ten or more times. This chain connects TRBV30 to TRBJ1-2; TRBD1 might be the D (5 bases). Germline CDR1 and CDR2: GTSNPN and SVGIG (reference sequence). The CDR3 is 12 amino acids. V lost 1 base, J lost 5 bases, and 8 bases lay in between. The CDR3 protein is CAWSGGVYGYTF. Written as DNA, the CDR3 is TGTGCCTGGAGTGGGGGCGTTTATGGCTACACCTTC. The full variable domain, completed using reference TRBV30 and TRBJ1-2, is SQTIHQWPATLVQPVGSPLSLECTVEGTSNPNLYWYRQAAGRGLQLLFYSVGIGQISSEVPQNLSASRPQDRQFILSSKKLLLSDSGFYLCAWSGGVYGYTFGSGTRLTVV.